Listed below are T cell receptor beta chains from one sample, sequenced in a study of blood T cell repertoires in COVID-19. Profiled with immunoSEQ multiplex PCR; TCRdb holds only in-frame clones, not every one. Here the sample spans hundreds of thousands of clones, more than 75% being singletons. The source material was peripheral blood. The receptors stem from a man aged 60 to 69 with acute or convalescent COVID-19. Each CDR3 is given without its conserved first and last residue.

v_call,j_call,cdr3_aa
TRBV5-1,TRBJ2-4,ASSLGSPGQGTKNIQY
TRBV6-2/TRBV6-3,TRBJ2-5,ASSSDSPTKTQY
TRBV5-4,TRBJ2-5,ASSSGQVGETQY
TRBV6-5,TRBJ2-2,ASSYRGKTGELF
TRBV19,TRBJ1-1,ASKAQGYGMNTEAF
TRBV5-1,TRBJ2-6,ASSLIAGASSGANVLT
TRBV5-4,TRBJ1-1,ASSGSGTGKNTEAF
TRBV5-1,TRBJ2-4,ASSLETGVRGNIQY
TRBV11-1,TRBJ2-7,ASSLEAGGSEQY
TRBV5-4,TRBJ1-1,ASSMGQGAGTEAF
TRBV7-8,TRBJ2-2,ASSLFSGTNTGELF